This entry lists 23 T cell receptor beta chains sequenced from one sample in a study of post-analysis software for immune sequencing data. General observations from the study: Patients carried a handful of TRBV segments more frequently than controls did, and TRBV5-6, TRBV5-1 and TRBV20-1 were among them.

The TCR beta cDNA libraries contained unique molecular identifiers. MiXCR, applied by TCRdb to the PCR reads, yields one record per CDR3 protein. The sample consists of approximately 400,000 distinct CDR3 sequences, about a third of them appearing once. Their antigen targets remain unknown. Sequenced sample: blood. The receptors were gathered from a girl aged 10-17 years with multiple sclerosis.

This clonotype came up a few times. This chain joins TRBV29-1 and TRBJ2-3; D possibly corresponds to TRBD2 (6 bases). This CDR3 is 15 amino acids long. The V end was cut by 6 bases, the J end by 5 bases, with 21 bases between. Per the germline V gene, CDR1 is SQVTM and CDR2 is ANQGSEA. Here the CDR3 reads CSVRPGLTNQDTQYF. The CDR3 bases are TGCAGCGTCCGACCGGGACTCACAAATCAAGATACGCAGTATTTT.

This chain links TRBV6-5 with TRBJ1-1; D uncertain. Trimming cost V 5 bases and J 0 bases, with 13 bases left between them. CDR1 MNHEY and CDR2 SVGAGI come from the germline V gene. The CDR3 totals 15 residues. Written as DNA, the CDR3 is TGTGCCAGCAGTCCCCACGGGGTAATGAACACTGAAGCTTTCTTT. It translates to CASSPHGVMNTEAFF.

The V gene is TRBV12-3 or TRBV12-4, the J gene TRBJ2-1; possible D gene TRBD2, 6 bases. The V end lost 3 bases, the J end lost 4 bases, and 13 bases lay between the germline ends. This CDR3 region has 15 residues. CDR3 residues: CASSFPWTTYNEQFF. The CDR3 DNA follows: TGTGCCAGCAGTTTTCCATGGACTACGTACAATGAGCAGTTCTTC.

The CDR3 spells CASSLSSGANTEAFF. The CDR3 DNA sequence: TGTGCCAGCAGTTTATCATCAGGGGCGAACACTGAAGCTTTCTTT. The chain employs TRBV27 and TRBJ1-1, with D possibly being TRBD1 (6 bases). Germline loops: CDR1 MNHEY, CDR2 SMNVEV (reference sequence). The CDR3 spans 15 residues. V gave up 0 bases and J gave up 1 base, with 9 bases separating them.

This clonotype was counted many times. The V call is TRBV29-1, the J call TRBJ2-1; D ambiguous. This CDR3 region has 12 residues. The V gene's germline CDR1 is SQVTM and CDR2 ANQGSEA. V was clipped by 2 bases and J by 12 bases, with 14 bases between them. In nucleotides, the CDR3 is TGCAGCGTTGAACCGGAACAAATGGTGCAGTTCTTC. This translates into CSVEPEQMVQFF.

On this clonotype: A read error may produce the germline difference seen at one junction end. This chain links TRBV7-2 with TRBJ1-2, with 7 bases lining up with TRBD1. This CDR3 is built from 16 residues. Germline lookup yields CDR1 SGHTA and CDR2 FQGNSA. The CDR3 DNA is TGTGCCAGCAGCTTAACTCCGGGACAGACTAACTATGGCTACATCTTC. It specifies CASSLTPGQTNYGYIF. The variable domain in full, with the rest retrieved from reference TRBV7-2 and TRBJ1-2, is GAGVSQSPSNKVTEKGKDVELRCDPISGHTALYWYRQSLGQGLEFLIYFQGNSAPDKSGLPSDRFSAERTGGSVSTLTIQRTQQEDSAVYLCASSLTPGQTNYGYIFGSGTRLTVV.

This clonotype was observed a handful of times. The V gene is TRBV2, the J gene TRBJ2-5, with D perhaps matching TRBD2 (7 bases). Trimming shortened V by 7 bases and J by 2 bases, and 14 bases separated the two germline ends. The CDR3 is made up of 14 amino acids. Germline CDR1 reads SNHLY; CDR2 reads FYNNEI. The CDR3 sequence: CASTGGEGQETQYF. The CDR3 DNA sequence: TGTGCCAGCACGGGGGGCGAGGGGCAAGAGACCCAGTACTTC.

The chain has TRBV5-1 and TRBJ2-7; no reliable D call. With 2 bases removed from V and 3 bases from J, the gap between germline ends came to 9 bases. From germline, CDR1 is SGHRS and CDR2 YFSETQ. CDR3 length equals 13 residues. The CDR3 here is CASSFGASYEQYF. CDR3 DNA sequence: TGCGCCAGCAGCTTTGGAGCCAGCTACGAGCAGTACTTC.

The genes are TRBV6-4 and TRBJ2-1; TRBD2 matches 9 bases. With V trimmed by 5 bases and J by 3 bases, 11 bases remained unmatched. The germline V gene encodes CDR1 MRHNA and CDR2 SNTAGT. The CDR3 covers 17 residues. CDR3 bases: TGTGCCAGCAGTCTAGCGGAGGGACTAGCTGGCTACAATGAGCAGTTCTTC. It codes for CASSLAEGLAGYNEQFF.

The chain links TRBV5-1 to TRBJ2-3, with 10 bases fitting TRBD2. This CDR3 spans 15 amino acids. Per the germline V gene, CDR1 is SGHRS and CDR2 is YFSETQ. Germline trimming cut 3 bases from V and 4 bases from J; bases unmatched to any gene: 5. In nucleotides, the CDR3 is TGCGCCAGCAGCTGGGGACTAGCGACGGCAGATACGCAGTATTTT. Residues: CASSWGLATADTQYF.

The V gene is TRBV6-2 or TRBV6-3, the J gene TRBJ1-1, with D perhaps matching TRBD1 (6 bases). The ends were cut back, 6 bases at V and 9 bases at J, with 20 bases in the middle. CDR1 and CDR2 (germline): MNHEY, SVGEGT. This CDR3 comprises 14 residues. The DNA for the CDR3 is TGTGCCAGCAGCAACGATACAGGGCCTGCTAAAGCTTTCTTT. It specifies CASSNDTGPAKAFF.

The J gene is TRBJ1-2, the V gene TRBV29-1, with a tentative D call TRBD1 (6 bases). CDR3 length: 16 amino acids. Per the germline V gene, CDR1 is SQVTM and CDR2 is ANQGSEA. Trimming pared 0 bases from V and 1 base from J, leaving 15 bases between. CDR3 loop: CSVEEEAGEVNYGYTF. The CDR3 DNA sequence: TGCAGCGTTGAAGAGGAAGCAGGGGAGGTTAACTATGGCTACACCTTC.

CDR3 residues: CASGGPDYEQYF. DNA for the CDR3: TGTGCCAGCGGGGGGCCCGACTACGAGCAGTACTTC. The V and J genes are TRBV25-1 and TRBJ2-7; D possibly uses TRBD1 or TRBD2 (6 bases each). This CDR3 is 12 amino acids long. Germline V gene sequence: CDR1 MGHDK, CDR2 SYGVNS. Trimming removed 8 bases at V and 3 bases at J, with 11 bases between.

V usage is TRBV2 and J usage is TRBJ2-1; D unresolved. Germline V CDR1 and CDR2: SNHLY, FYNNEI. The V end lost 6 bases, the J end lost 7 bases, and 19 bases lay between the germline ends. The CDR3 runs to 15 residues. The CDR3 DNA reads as TGTGCCAGCAGCCGGACGGCCTATATCGAGAATGAGCAGTTCTTC. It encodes CASSRTAYIENEQFF. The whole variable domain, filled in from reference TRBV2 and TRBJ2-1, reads EPEVTQTPSHQVTQMGQEVILRCVPISNHLYFYWYRQILGQKVEFLVSFYNNEISEKSEIFDDQFSVERPDGSNFTLKIRSTKLEDSAMYFCASSRTAYIENEQFFGPGTRLTVL.

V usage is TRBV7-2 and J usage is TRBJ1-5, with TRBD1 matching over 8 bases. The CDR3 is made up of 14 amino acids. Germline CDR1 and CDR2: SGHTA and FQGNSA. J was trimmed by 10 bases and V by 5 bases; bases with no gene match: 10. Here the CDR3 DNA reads TGTGCCAGCAGCCCTGGACAGGGCTCAGGTCCCCAGCATTTT. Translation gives CASSPGQGSGPQHF. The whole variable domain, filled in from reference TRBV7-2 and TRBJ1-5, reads GAGVSQSPSNKVTEKGKDVELRCDPISGHTALYWYRQSLGQGLEFLIYFQGNSAPDKSGLPSDRFSAERTGGSVSTLTIQRTQQEDSAVYLCASSPGQGSGPQHFGDGTRLSIL.

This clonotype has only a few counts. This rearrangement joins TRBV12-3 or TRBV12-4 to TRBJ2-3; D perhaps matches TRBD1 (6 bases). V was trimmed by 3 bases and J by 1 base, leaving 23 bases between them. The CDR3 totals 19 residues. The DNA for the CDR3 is TGTGCCAGCAGTTTGCGTCAGGGGCTCCTCGAAAAACGCACAGATACGCAGTATTTT. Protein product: CASSLRQGLLEKRTDTQYF.

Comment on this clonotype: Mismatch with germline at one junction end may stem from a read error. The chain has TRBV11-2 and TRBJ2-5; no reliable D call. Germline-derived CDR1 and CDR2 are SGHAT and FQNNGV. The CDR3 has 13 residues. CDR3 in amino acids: CVSSPATSGTQYF. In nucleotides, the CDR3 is TGTGTCAGCAGCCCCGCTACCTCGGGGACCCAGTACTTC.

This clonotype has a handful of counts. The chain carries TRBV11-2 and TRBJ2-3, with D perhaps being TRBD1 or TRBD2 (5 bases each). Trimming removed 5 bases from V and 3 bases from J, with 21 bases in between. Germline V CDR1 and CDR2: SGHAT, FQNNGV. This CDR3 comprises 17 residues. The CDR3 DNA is TGTGCCAGCAGCCCTCCTTGGGGGACCCCAGGGACAGATACGCAGTATTTT. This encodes CASSPPWGTPGTDTQYF.

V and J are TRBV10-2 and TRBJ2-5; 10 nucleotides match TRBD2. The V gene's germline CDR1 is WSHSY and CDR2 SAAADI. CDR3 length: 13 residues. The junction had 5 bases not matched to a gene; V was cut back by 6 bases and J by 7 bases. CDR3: CASSLAGDRTQYF. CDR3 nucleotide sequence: TGCGCCAGCAGCCTAGCGGGGGATCGGACCCAGTACTTC.

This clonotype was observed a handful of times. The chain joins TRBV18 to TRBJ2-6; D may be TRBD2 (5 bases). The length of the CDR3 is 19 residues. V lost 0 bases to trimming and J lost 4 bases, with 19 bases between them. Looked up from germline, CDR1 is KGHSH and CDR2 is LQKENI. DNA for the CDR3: TGTGCCAGCTCACCACCTTACTCTCTCCGGGGTCCCGGGGCCAACGTCCTGACTTTC. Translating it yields CASSPPYSLRGPGANVLTF.

The CDR3 loop reads CSVADFYEQYF. CDR3 in DNA: TGCAGCGTTGCTGACTTCTACGAGCAGTACTTC. V usage is TRBV29-1 and J usage is TRBJ2-7; D unclear. CDR1 and CDR2 from the germline V gene are SQVTM and ANQGSEA. V lost 4 bases and J lost 3, with 7 bases in between. CDR3 size: 11 residues.

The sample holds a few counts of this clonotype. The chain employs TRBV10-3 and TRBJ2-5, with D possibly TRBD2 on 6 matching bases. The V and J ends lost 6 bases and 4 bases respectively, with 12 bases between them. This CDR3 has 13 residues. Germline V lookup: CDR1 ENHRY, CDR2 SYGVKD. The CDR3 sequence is CAISGAEGETQYF. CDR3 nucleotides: TGTGCCATCAGCGGGGCGGAGGGAGAGACCCAGTACTTC.

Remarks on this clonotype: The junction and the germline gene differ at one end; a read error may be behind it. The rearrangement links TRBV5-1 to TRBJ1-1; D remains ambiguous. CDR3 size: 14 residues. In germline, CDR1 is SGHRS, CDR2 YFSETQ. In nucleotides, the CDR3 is TGCGCCAACAGCGTTGCCCCTGGCGGGACTGAAGCTTTCTTT. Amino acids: CANSVAPGGTEAFF.